The TCR beta chain under discussion was sequenced for a study of blood T cells in healthy people across ages. The wider study: The capture of about one barcoded beta molecule per two T cells was achieved by template switching.

Findings and caveats of the study: The CMV status of each donor remained undetermined, and this could have confounded shifts in expanded clonotypes.

The second PCR ran roughly 6 to 12 cycles with a sample-barcoded 5' primer and J-beta primers. Carrying 12 random nucleotides, a template-switch adaptor labeled each individual cDNA molecule. One entry per CDR3 protein, called by TCRdb with MiXCR from the 5' RACE reads. The table includes over 550,000 distinct CDR3 sequences, roughly 30% detected once. This clonotype has more than one count but fewer than ten. The antigen remains undetermined. CDR1 is LGHDT and CDR2 is YNNKEL in the germline V gene (reference sequence). The CDR3 runs 16 residues. The V end lost 0 bases, the J end lost 3 bases, and 14 bases lay between the germline ends. Each sample gave at least 7 million isolated PBMCs.

The specimen was blood. This TCR was sampled from a woman of 80 years or more in good health. The rearrangement links TRBV3-1 to TRBJ1-2; D call uncertain. The CDR3 region has the DNA TGTGCCAGCAGCCAAGATCATAAAGCAAGGCACTATGGCTACACCTTC. It encodes CASSQDHKARHYGYTF.